This entry lists 17 T cell receptor beta chains sequenced from one sample in a study of blood T cell repertoires in COVID-19. Produced via immunoSEQ multiplex PCR; TCRdb's table is partial and in-frame only. The sample has nearly 350,000 clones; 91% are singletons. The sequencing sample was made of peripheral blood. These receptors came from a woman younger than 35 who had recovered from COVID-19.

J is TRBJ2-3 and V is TRBV19; 8 bases map to TRBD2. Germline CDR1 and CDR2: LNHDA and SQIVND (reference sequence). CDR3 length: 17 amino acids. J was trimmed by 4 bases and V by 1 base; bases with no gene match: 10. The CDR3 spells CASSIGRAGGGADTQYF. The CDR3, as DNA: TGTGCCAGTAGTATAGGCCGGGCGGGAGGAGGGGCAGATACGCAGTATTTT.

The chain has TRBV5-6 and TRBJ2-7, with 8 bases aligning to TRBD1. Germline loops: CDR1 SGHDT, CDR2 YYEEEE. The J segment lost 6 bases and the V segment lost 2 bases, leaving 7 bases of the junction unmatched. The CDR3 covers 14 residues. The CDR3 loop reads CASSFRDRSFEQYV. CDR3 DNA sequence: TGTGCCAGCAGCTTCCGGGACAGGTCTTTCGAGCAGTACGTC.

This rearrangement joins TRBV6-6 to TRBJ1-6; a weak D match, TRBD1 (5 bases). Germline CDR1 reads MNHNY; CDR2 reads SVGAGI (reference sequence). CDR3 size: 16 residues. With 6 bases removed from V and 8 bases from J, the gap between germline ends came to 20 bases. CDR3 DNA: TGTGCCAGCAGCCCCCTCGCGGGGCATAAGCATTCACCCCTCCACTTT. Translated, it gives CASSPLAGHKHSPLHF.

The rearrangement links TRBV9 to TRBJ1-1; 9 bases agree with TRBD1. V was clipped by 3 bases and J by 2 bases; unmatched bases: 8. CDR1 and CDR2 (germline): SGDLS, YYNGEE. The length of the CDR3 is 16 residues. This chain's CDR3 is CASSERGTGLNTEAFF. The CDR3 bases are TGTGCCAGCAGCGAGAGGGGGACAGGGCTAAACACTGAAGCTTTCTTT. The full variable domain, in which reference TRBV9 and TRBJ1-1 provide the parts outside the CDR3, is DSGVTQTPKHLITATGQRVTLRCSPRSGDLSVYWYQQSLDQGLQFLIQYYNGEERAKGNILERFSAQQFPDLHSELNLSSLELGDSALYFCASSERGTGLNTEAFFGQGTRLTVV.

This clone came up once. The genes are TRBV7-8 and TRBJ2-3, with D maybe TRBD2 (6 bases). The V gene lost 0 bases and the J gene lost 3 bases, with 10 bases spanning the gap. CDR3 size: 15 residues. Germline CDR1 and CDR2: SGHVS and FQNEAQ. In DNA form, the CDR3 reads TGTGCCAGCAGCTTAGCCACTAGCAGGACAGATACGCAGTATTTT. It encodes CASSLATSRTDTQYF.

The table lists this clone with a count of one. The chain has TRBV7-2 and TRBJ2-3; TRBD2 matches 13 bases. This CDR3 region has 18 residues. The germline V gene encodes CDR1 SGHTA and CDR2 FQGNSA. The J segment lost 2 bases and the V segment lost 5 bases, leaving 10 bases of the junction unmatched. Written as DNA, the CDR3 is TGTGCCAGCAGCATCTGGACTAGCGGGAGTGGGGCCACAGATACGCAGTATTTT. Its translation: CASSIWTSGSGATDTQYF. Together with reference TRBV7-2 and TRBJ2-3, the CDR3 gives the full variable domain: GAGVSQSPSNKVTEKGKDVELRCDPISGHTALYWYRQSLGQGLEFLIYFQGNSAPDKSGLPSDRFSAERTGGSVSTLTIQRTQQEDSAVYLCASSIWTSGSGATDTQYFGPGTRLTVL.

The J gene is TRBJ2-1, the V gene TRBV19, with D uncertain. This CDR3 has 15 amino acids. Looked up from germline, CDR1 is LNHDA and CDR2 is SQIVND (reference sequence). Trimming stripped 4 bases from V and 0 bases from J, with 10 bases between. The CDR3 is CASSKELSSYNEQFF. CDR3 in DNA: TGTGCCAGTAGTAAGGAGCTGAGCTCCTACAATGAGCAGTTCTTC.

This sequence joins TRBV6-6 and TRBJ1-6, with 7 bases fitting TRBD1. The CDR3 extends over 16 amino acids. Germline V CDR1 and CDR2: MNHNY, SVGAGI (reference sequence). The trim removed 1 base at V and 4 bases at J, leaving 4 bases unmatched. CDR3 sequence reads: CASSYLGQQYNSPLHF. In nucleotides, the CDR3 is TGTGCCAGCAGTTACTTGGGACAGCAATATAATTCACCCCTCCACTTT.

The CDR3 here is CASSRTSIYNEQFF. The DNA of the CDR3 is TGCGCCAGCAGCCGGACTAGCATTTACAATGAGCAGTTCTTC. This rearrangement joins TRBV10-2 to TRBJ2-1; 8 nucleotides align to TRBD2. The CDR3 contains 14 residues. Trimming at V came to 6 bases and at J to 4 bases, leaving 5 bases not matched to a gene. CDR1 WSHSY and CDR2 SAAADI come from the germline V gene.

This clone occurred once. The chain couples TRBV5-4 to TRBJ1-2; D not certain. Looked up from germline, CDR1 is SGHNT and CDR2 is YYREEE (reference sequence). Trimming shortened V by 0 bases and J by 4 bases, and 10 bases separated the two germline ends. The CDR3 loop spans 14 amino acids. The CDR3 DNA reads as TGTGCCAGCAGCTTGGTACCGGGGAGCTATGGCTACACCTTC. Its translation is CASSLVPGSYGYTF.

The CDR3 DNA reads as TGCGCCAGCAGCCAGGGCCGGGACAGGGGTTTCTATGGCTACACCTTC. It codes for CASSQGRDRGFYGYTF. This chain connects TRBV4-1 to TRBJ1-2; 10 bases match TRBD1. Per the germline V gene, CDR1 is MGHRA and CDR2 is YSYEKL. The V gene end was trimmed by 3 bases and the J gene end by 4 bases; junction bases not matched to a gene: 8. The CDR3 is 16 amino acids.

V is TRBV3-1 (or the pseudogene TRBV3-2) and J is TRBJ1-1; 10 nucleotides match TRBD1. Trimming cost V 3 bases and J 0 bases; bases outside gene matches: 4. This CDR3 region has 16 residues. CDR1 LGHDT and CDR2 YNNKEL come from the germline V gene (reference sequence). CDR3 DNA: TGTGCCAGCAGCCACTTGACAGGGGGCATGAACACTGAAGCTTTCTTT. It is translated as CASSHLTGGMNTEAFF.

The chain employs TRBV27 and TRBJ2-2; 7 bases fit TRBD2. CDR1 is MNHEY, CDR2 SMNVEV, per germline (reference sequence). The CDR3 runs 16 residues. V shed 7 bases, J shed 0 bases, and the junction held 8 bases outside the gene matches. The CDR3 nucleotides read TGTGCCAGCACTCATATCGGGACTACGAACACCGGGGAGCTGTTTTTT. Translation gives CASTHIGTTNTGELFF.

The rearrangement links TRBV15 to TRBJ2-5; TRBD2 is a possible D gene (6 bases). This CDR3 has 15 amino acids. The V and J ends lost 0 bases and 4 bases respectively, with 12 bases between them. Germline V gene data show CDR1 as LNHNV and CDR2 as YYDKDF (reference sequence). The CDR3 protein is CATSRDYWGGETQYF. CDR3 nucleotides: TGTGCCACCAGCAGAGATTATTGGGGAGGAGAGACCCAGTACTTC.

The rearrangement joins TRBV15 to TRBJ2-3; 7 nucleotides line up with TRBD1. V trimming: 5 bases; J trimming: 0 bases; junction bases outside the gene matches: 5. The CDR3 loop spans 15 amino acids. Germline values: CDR1 LNHNV, CDR2 YYDKDF (reference sequence). The CDR3 bases are TGTGCCACCAGCCGATACAGGGGAAGCACAGATACGCAGTATTTT. Translating it yields CATSRYRGSTDTQYF. Supplemented by reference TRBV15 and TRBJ2-3, the full variable domain reads DAMVIQNPRYQVTQFGKPVTLSCSQTLNHNVMYWYQQKSSQAPKLLFHYYDKDFNNEADTPDNFQSRRPNTSFCFLDIRSPGLGDTAMYLCATSRYRGSTDTQYFGPGTRLTVL.

This clone occurred a few times. The V gene is TRBV3-1 (or the pseudogene TRBV3-2), the J gene TRBJ2-7, with TRBD2 matching over 8 bases. The CDR3 covers 20 residues. J was trimmed by 3 bases and V by 0 bases; bases with no gene match: 19. Germline V gene lookup returns CDR1 LGHDT and CDR2 YNNKEL (reference sequence). As DNA, the CDR3 is TGTGCCAGCAGCCAAGATCCGATAAGCGGGAGTCGTTGGGTGCGCTACGAGCAGTACGTC. Protein sequence: CASSQDPISGSRWVRYEQYV.

This clone was seen a handful of times. The J gene is TRBJ1-2, the V gene TRBV28, with no clear D. The germline gives CDR1 MDHEN, CDR2 SYDVKM. V was trimmed by 3 bases and J by 5 bases, leaving 4 bases between them. CDR3 length equals 11 residues. CDR3 nucleotides: TGTGCCAGCAGTTTCCCTTATGGCTACACCTTC. It is translated as CASSFPYGYTF.